A single sample is the source of the 13 T cell receptor beta chains below, sequenced in a study of blood T cell repertoires in COVID-19. Clones were sequenced by immunoSEQ multiplex PCR, and TCRdb holds only the in-frame ones, with some missing. The sample includes around 200,000 clones, about 86% seen only once; the top ten take roughly 9.4%. Input material: peripheral blood. All receptors come from a man aged 40-50 years with active or convalescent COVID-19.

V and J are TRBV12-3 or TRBV12-4 and TRBJ1-2; D is perhaps TRBD1 (6 bases). The CDR3 runs to 13 residues. V shed 3 bases and J shed 8 bases, with 13 bases lying between them. The CDR3 loop reads CASSLGGPWGYTF. Written as DNA, the CDR3 is TGTGCCAGCAGTTTGGGGGGGCCCTGGGGCTACACCTTC.

This clone was observed a single time. This chain joins TRBV5-1 and TRBJ1-2; D possibly corresponds to TRBD1 (6 bases). V gave up 0 bases and J gave up 6 bases, with 15 bases separating them. The germline V gene encodes CDR1 SGHRS and CDR2 YFSETQ. The CDR3 length is 15 residues. The CDR3 DNA follows: TGCGCCAGCAGCTTGGTCGGGCAGGGGTACGATGGCTACACCTTC. Its translation: CASSLVGQGYDGYTF.

The V gene is TRBV12-2, the J gene TRBJ1-2; the DNA was not used to check the table's D call, TRBD1. TRBV12-2 is a listed pseudogene. This CDR3 spans 15 amino acids. The DNA for the CDR3 is TGTGCAAGTCGCTCCCGGGACAGGGGAAGGGGTGGCTACACCTTC. Protein product: CASRSRDRGRGGYTF.

This clone was observed a single time. The chain is built from TRBV5-4 and TRBJ1-1; tentatively, D is TRBD1 (5 bases). Germline CDR1 SGHNT, CDR2 YYREEE (reference sequence). The germline V and J ends were trimmed by 1 base and 4 bases, with 11 bases remaining between them. CDR3 length: 14 residues. CDR3 DNA: TGTGCCAGCAGCTTGCAACAGGTCATCACTGAAGCTTTCTTT. Protein sequence: CASSLQQVITEAFF.

V and J are TRBV30 and TRBJ1-4; D is possibly TRBD1 (6 bases). Trimming removed 3 bases at V and 3 bases at J, with 8 bases between. CDR3 length equals 13 residues. The germline V gene encodes CDR1 GTSNPN and CDR2 SVGIG (reference sequence). The CDR3 spells CAWRGAANEKLFF. The CDR3 bases are TGTGCCTGGAGGGGGGCGGCTAATGAAAAACTGTTTTTT.

This clone turned up a few times. The identical CDR3 is also encoded by other nucleotide sequences in the sample. The rearrangement joins TRBV4-2 to TRBJ2-7; possible D gene TRBD1, 6 bases. Germline V CDR1 and CDR2: LGHNA, YNFKEQ. This CDR3 region has 13 residues. With 4 bases removed from V and 0 bases from J, the gap between germline ends came to 7 bases. The CDR3 spells CASSLGGSYEQYF. In DNA, the CDR3 is TGTGCCAGCAGCCTAGGGGGCTCCTACGAGCAGTACTTC.

The J gene is TRBJ1-2, the V gene TRBV5-6; weak D call: TRBD1 (6 bases). The CDR3 has 16 amino acids. V lost 2 bases and J 4 bases, leaving 18 bases between the germline ends. Germline V gene sequence: CDR1 SGHDT, CDR2 YYEEEE. The CDR3 here is CASSFSPGGALYGYTF. The DNA of the CDR3 is TGTGCCAGCAGCTTTTCTCCGGGGGGCGCGCTCTATGGCTACACCTTC.

The J gene is TRBJ1-2, the V gene TRBV12-5; D is possibly TRBD1 (5 bases). This CDR3 has 14 residues. V lost 5 bases and J lost 7, with 17 bases in between. Germline V gives CDR1 LGHNT, CDR2 FRNRAP. This CDR3 is CASGPGGYSVGYTF. The DNA of the CDR3 is TGTGCTAGTGGTCCCGGGGGGTATTCGGTTGGCTACACCTTC.

For this clone: An end of the junction differs from the germline gene, which may be a read error. The chain employs TRBV2 and TRBJ2-7, with 8 bases matching TRBD1. CDR1 is SNHLY and CDR2 is FYNNEI in the germline V gene. This CDR3 is built from 12 residues. CDR3 DNA sequence: TGTGCCAGCAGTGATGGACAGGGATTAAGGCACTTC. Encoded protein: CASSDGQGLRHF.

This clone showed up just once. This chain uses TRBV11-3 with TRBJ1-6, with D tentatively TRBD1 (5 bases). From germline, CDR1 is SGHNT and CDR2 YENEEA. Between the trimmed V and J ends, which lost 2 bases and 7 bases, there was a span of 15 bases. The CDR3 has 16 amino acids. The CDR3: CASSLRPRQGNSPLHF. The DNA of the CDR3 is TGTGCCAGCAGCTTACGACCTCGCCAGGGCAATTCACCCCTCCACTTT. Together with reference TRBV11-3 and TRBJ1-6, the CDR3 gives the full variable domain: EAGVVQSPRYKIIEKKQPVAFWCNPISGHNTLYWYLQNLGQGPELLIRYENEEAVDDSQLPKDRFSAERLKGVDSTLKIQPAELGDSAVYLCASSLRPRQGNSPLHFGNGTRLTVT.

The CDR3 loop reads CASSLEGTVTGELFF. The CDR3 nucleotides are TGTGCCAGCAGCTTAGAAGGGACAGTTACCGGGGAGCTGTTTTTT. V and J are TRBV7-3 and TRBJ2-2; 7 nucleotides line up with TRBD1. The CDR3 extends over 15 amino acids. Unmatched junction bases numbered 5, after V lost 2 bases and J lost 5 bases. Per the germline V gene, CDR1 is SGHTA and CDR2 is FQGTGA.

With regard to this clone: The junction departs from the called germline gene at one end, perhaps through a read error. The V and J genes are TRBV24-1 and TRBJ2-5, with a tentative D call TRBD1 (6 bases). From germline, CDR1 is KGHDR and CDR2 SFDVKD. The CDR3 has 15 residues. In nucleotides, the CDR3 is TGTGCCACCAGTGATTTGCTGGTGACAGGCGCCTATAGGAACTTC. It is translated as CATSDLLVTGAYRNF.

This chain links TRBV6-4 with TRBJ2-1, with TRBD2 matching 10 bases. The CDR3 runs to 15 residues. The germline gives CDR1 MRHNA, CDR2 SNTAGT. Unmatched junction bases numbered 8, after V lost 0 bases and J lost 12 bases. CDR3 sequence reads: CASSDSFASGSPQFF. The CDR3 DNA reads as TGTGCCAGCAGTGACTCGTTTGCTAGCGGGAGCCCGCAGTTCTTC.